This entry lists 20 T cell receptor beta chains sequenced from one sample in a study of blood T cell repertoires in COVID-19. The protocol was immunoSEQ multiplex PCR, while the TCRdb copy is restricted to in-frame clones and leaves out a portion. This table has about 270,000 clones, roughly 91% appearing once. Sequenced input: PBMCs or T cells enriched from blood (not recorded which). These receptors were taken from a woman aged 40-49 years with acute COVID-19.

The chain couples TRBV5-7 to TRBJ2-3; TRBD1 agrees at 10 bases. TRBV5-7 is an ORF, with its function uncertain. V lost 2 bases to trimming and J lost 3 bases; unmatched junction nucleotides: 6. This CDR3 is 16 amino acids long. The CDR3 here is CASSFLTGGRTDTQYF. CDR3 nucleotide sequence: TGTGCCAGCAGCTTCCTGACAGGGGGCCGAACAGATACGCAGTATTTT.

The chain is built from TRBV2 and TRBJ2-1; no firm D call. V lost 8 bases to trimming and J lost 1 base, with 9 bases between them. Germline V gene sequence: CDR1 SNHLY, CDR2 FYNNEI. The CDR3 contains 13 residues. The CDR3 DNA reads as TGTGCCAGCTCCTCTTTTTCCTACAATGAGCAGTTCTTC. Translated: CASSSFSYNEQFF.

The chain recombines TRBV25-1 with TRBJ1-2; no reliable D call. The V gene's germline CDR1 is MGHDK and CDR2 SYGVNS. There are 17 residues in the CDR3. Trimming shortened V by 3 bases and J by 0 bases, and 17 bases separated the two germline ends. CDR3 residues: CASSERVSGNSNYGYTF. DNA for the CDR3: TGTGCCAGCAGTGAGAGGGTGTCTGGGAATTCTAACTATGGCTACACCTTC.

This rearrangement joins TRBV9 to TRBJ2-7; 8 nucleotides line up with TRBD2. The CDR3 consists of 12 residues. V gave up 4 bases and J gave up 5 bases; unmatched junction bases: 2. CDR1 and CDR2 (germline): SGDLS, YYNGEE. CDR3 nucleotides: TGTGCCAGCAGCCGGGGACTAGACGAGCAGTACTTC. Amino acids: CASSRGLDEQYF. Looking up the rest from reference TRBV9 and TRBJ2-7 gives the full variable domain: DSGVTQTPKHLITATGQRVTLRCSPRSGDLSVYWYQQSLDQGLQFLIQYYNGEERAKGNILERFSAQQFPDLHSELNLSSLELGDSALYFCASSRGLDEQYFGPGTRLTVT.

The gene calls are TRBV3-1 (or the pseudogene TRBV3-2) and TRBJ2-1; possible D gene TRBD2, 6 bases. Germline CDR1 LGHDT, CDR2 YNNKEL (reference sequence). Trimming stripped 1 base from V and 9 bases from J, with 7 bases between. The CDR3 is 12 amino acids. In nucleotides, the CDR3 is TGTGCCAGCAGCCAAGGGGACTCTGAGCAGTTCTTC. Its protein is CASSQGDSEQFF.

The table lists this clone with a few counts. The chain carries TRBV5-1 and TRBJ2-7; 12 bases match TRBD1. Germline lookup yields CDR1 SGHRS and CDR2 YFSETQ. The CDR3 runs to 15 residues. V lost 0 bases, J lost 6 bases, and 4 bases stayed unmatched. DNA for the CDR3: TGCGCCAGCAGCTTGGTGGGACAGGGGGCTGGCGAGCAGTACTTC. Translation: CASSLVGQGAGEQYF.

The chain is built from TRBV7-2 and TRBJ1-5, with TRBD1 matching over 9 bases. The CDR3 sequence is 16 residues long. The J segment lost 4 bases and the V segment lost 5 bases, leaving 9 bases of the junction unmatched. Looked up from germline, CDR1 is SGHTA and CDR2 is FQGNSA. The CDR3 bases are TGTGCCAGCAGCGAAACGGGACAGGGTAGTAATCAGCCCCAGCATTTT. It specifies CASSETGQGSNQPQHF.

The chain is built from TRBV7-9 and TRBJ1-6, with 7 nucleotides matching TRBD1. Germline CDR1 reads SEHNR; CDR2 reads FQNEAQ (reference sequence). Trimming removed 3 bases from V and 7 bases from J; junction bases left unmatched: 6. CDR3 length: 15 residues. The CDR3 DNA sequence: TGTGCCAGCAGCTTCCTGGGACAGATGAATTCACCCCTCCACTTT. Encoded protein: CASSFLGQMNSPLHF.

The chain employs TRBV28 and TRBJ1-4; 10 nucleotides align to TRBD1. Germline CDR1 reads MDHEN; CDR2 reads SYDVKM. The CDR3 sequence is 15 residues long. The trim removed 3 bases at V and 7 bases at J, leaving 5 bases unmatched. CDR3: CASSFPGTGVEKLFF. The CDR3 bases are TGTGCCAGCAGTTTCCCAGGGACAGGGGTTGAAAAACTGTTTTTT.

With respect to this clone: An end of the junction does not agree with germline; a read error may underlie this. The chain carries TRBV2 and TRBJ2-7; the D gene is possibly TRBD1 (6 bases). CDR1 SNHLY and CDR2 FYNNEI come from the germline V gene. The CDR3 has 14 residues. The DNA of the CDR3 is TGTGCCAGCACTGAACAGGGAATCACCTACGAGCAGTACTTC. Residues: CASTEQGITYEQYF. Drawing the rest from reference TRBV2 and TRBJ2-7, the complete variable domain is EPEVTQTPSHQVTQMGQEVILRCVPISNHLYFYWYRQILGQKVEFLVSFYNNEISEKSEIFDDQFSVERPDGSNFTLKIRSTKLEDSAMYFCASTEQGITYEQYFGPGTRLTVT.

V gene TRBV7-9 combines with J gene TRBJ1-2, with D maybe TRBD1 (6 bases). The germline V gene encodes CDR1 SEHNR and CDR2 FQNEAQ (reference sequence). The CDR3 runs 16 residues. The V and J ends lost 5 bases and 5 bases respectively, with 21 bases between them. The CDR3 loop reads CASSPPWGGGTYGYTF. CDR3 coding DNA: TGTGCCAGCAGCCCCCCCTGGGGCGGGGGGACATATGGCTACACCTTC.

The V gene is TRBV5-1, the J gene TRBJ1-6; 8 positions agree with TRBD1. Germline CDR1 reads SGHRS; CDR2 reads YFSETQ. With V trimmed by 3 bases and J by 9 bases, 14 bases remained unmatched. The CDR3 runs to 17 residues. For the CDR3, the DNA is TGCGCCAGCAGCTCCGGGCGAGAGCAGGGGGCCCGTTCACCCCTCCACTTT. It codes for CASSSGREQGARSPLHF.

This chain joins TRBV7-9 and TRBJ2-7, with D perhaps TRBD2 (6 bases). Germline V CDR1 and CDR2: SEHNR, FQNEAQ (reference sequence). The CDR3 is 14 amino acids. V dropped 6 bases and J dropped 3 bases, with 15 bases sitting between them. CDR3 protein: CASSFWEANYEQYF. As DNA, the CDR3 is TGTGCCAGCAGTTTCTGGGAGGCTAACTACGAGCAGTACTTC.

Concerning this clone: An end of the junction differs from the germline gene, which may be a read error. V gene TRBV28 combines with J gene TRBJ2-7, with TRBD1 matching over 11 bases. This CDR3 comprises 16 residues. The V gene's germline CDR1 is MDHEN and CDR2 SYDVKM. The CDR3 region has the DNA TGTGCCAGCAATTTACTCGTCGGACAGGGGGCTTACGAGCAGTACTTC. Translation: CASNLLVGQGAYEQYF.

The chain carries TRBV25-1 and TRBJ2-7; 9 bases fit TRBD1. Germline CDR1 MGHDK, CDR2 SYGVNS. Unmatched junction bases numbered 5, after V lost 1 base and J lost 4 bases. This CDR3 is 15 amino acids long. The CDR3 DNA reads TGTGCCAGCAGTGAATTTAACAGGGGGCGATACGAGCAGTACTTC. Translation: CASSEFNRGRYEQYF.

This clone was counted between two and nine times. V usage is TRBV19 and J usage is TRBJ1-6; D is possibly TRBD1 (6 bases). In germline, CDR1 is LNHDA, CDR2 SQIVND (reference sequence). The CDR3 spans 14 residues. V was clipped by 6 bases and J by 10 bases, with 16 bases between them. The CDR3 here is CASSRTGSGSPLHF. The CDR3 DNA follows: TGTGCCAGTAGCCGAACAGGGAGTGGCTCACCCCTCCACTTT.

The chain combines TRBV29-1 with TRBJ2-5; 12 nucleotides agree with TRBD1. There are 18 residues in the CDR3. V trimming: 4 bases; J trimming: 4 bases; junction bases outside the gene matches: 16. Germline V gene lookup returns CDR1 SQVTM and CDR2 ANQGSEA. CDR3 DNA sequence: TGCAGCGTTGTGCCGGATGGGTCCGGGACAGGGGGCTTAGAGACCCAGTACTTC. Protein product: CSVVPDGSGTGGLETQYF.

The chain employs TRBV6-5 and TRBJ1-1; no reliable D call. With 6 bases removed from V and 1 base from J, the gap between germline ends came to 9 bases. CDR1 MNHEY and CDR2 SVGAGI come from the germline V gene. The CDR3 length is 13 residues. The chain's CDR3 is CASRTAQNTEAFF. The CDR3 DNA follows: TGTGCCAGCAGAACAGCCCAGAACACTGAAGCTTTCTTT.

The chain joins TRBV28 to TRBJ1-1; D might be TRBD1 (6 bases). The germline V and J ends were trimmed by 3 bases and 8 bases, with 19 bases remaining between them. The CDR3 spans 15 residues. Germline V lookup: CDR1 MDHEN, CDR2 SYDVKM. CDR3 amino acids: CASSLVPGAGGEAFF. DNA for the CDR3: TGTGCCAGCAGTTTGGTCCCAGGGGCCGGGGGGGAAGCTTTCTTT.

This chain joins TRBV3-1 (or the pseudogene TRBV3-2) and TRBJ2-1; 8 bases line up with TRBD2. The germline gives CDR1 LGHDT, CDR2 YNNKEL (reference sequence). The CDR3 has 16 amino acids. The junction had 17 bases not matched to a gene; V was cut back by 10 bases and J by 6 bases. The CDR3 coding sequence is TGTGCCACCCAGCCAACGGGCGCCGGGACTAGCAATGAGCAGTTCTTC. Encoded protein: CATQPTGAGTSNEQFF.